Sequencing of this T cell receptor beta chain was carried out in a study of blood T cell repertoires in COVID-19. This clone showed up just once. The protocol was immunoSEQ multiplex PCR, while the TCRdb copy is restricted to in-frame clones and leaves out a portion. The sample includes 150,000 to 200,000 clones, around 85% of them seen just once. Germline V gene sequence: CDR1 SGHRS, CDR2 YFSETQ. CDR3 length: 15 residues. V shed 0 bases and J shed 5 bases, with 14 bases lying between them. The V call is TRBV5-1, the J call TRBJ1-1; D not resolved. The source material was peripheral blood. The sequence was collected from an older woman with acute or convalescent COVID-19. The CDR3 region is CASSLGDNRRTEAFF. The DNA for the CDR3 is TGCGCCAGCAGCTTGGGCGATAATAGGAGGACTGAAGCTTTCTTT.